The 14 T cell receptor beta chains in this list originate from one sample, sequenced in a study of T cell repertoires in cytomegalovirus infection. One entry per CDR3 protein, called by TCRdb with MiXCR from the reads. The sample records 700,000 to 900,000 distinct CDR3 sequences, roughly 29% being singletons. Their specific antigens are unknown. The starting material was cultured CD8+ T cells from PBMCs, obtained from culture after CMV antigen stimulation. The receptors come from a human donor in good health (CMV status not recorded). Some clones in this sample may be carry-over from other donors' samples.

For this clonotype: Because the CDR3's place on the DNA is in doubt, the DNA is left out and the CDR3 is given as listed by TCRdb. This chain links TRBV24-1 with TRBJ2-2; TRBD1 is taken as the D call from the table, unchecked against the DNA. Both ends counted, the CDR3 spans 18 residues. Per germline, CDR1 KGHDR and CDR2 SFDVKD. This CDR3 is CATSDLERDRGNTGELFF.

The chain joins TRBV5-4 to TRBJ1-2, with TRBD1 matching 8 bases. V was clipped by 4 bases and J by 7 bases; unmatched bases: 12. The CDR3 spans 15 residues. CDR1 and CDR2 from the germline V gene are SGHNT and YYREEE (reference sequence). Here the CDR3 reads CASSDELGQGSGYTF. The CDR3 DNA reads TGTGCCAGCAGCGACGAGCTCGGACAGGGTAGTGGCTACACCTTC.

The table lists this clonotype with a few counts. The rearrangement links TRBV15 to TRBJ1-4, with D possibly matching TRBD1 (6 bases). V was pared by 0 bases and J by 1 base, with 6 bases between. The CDR3 runs to 15 residues. Per germline, CDR1 LNHNV and CDR2 YYDKDF (reference sequence). The DNA for the CDR3 is TGTGCCACCAGCAGAGACAGGGGAACTAATGAAAAACTGTTTTTT. This gives the protein CATSRDRGTNEKLFF.

This clonotype was counted only a few times. The V gene is TRBV7-6, the J gene TRBJ1-2; unclear D gene. Trimming cost V 1 base and J 5 bases, with 11 bases left between them. The CDR3 runs 14 residues. CDR1 and CDR2 (germline): SGHVS, FNYEAQ. Here the CDR3 reads CASSLGSPLYGYTF. The CDR3 DNA is TGTGCCAGCAGCTTAGGGTCCCCCTTATATGGCTACACCTTC. The full variable domain, rest sourced from reference TRBV7-6 and TRBJ1-2, is GAGVSQSPRYKVTKRGQDVALRCDPISGHVSLYWYRQALGQGPEFLTYFNYEAQQDKSGLPNDRFSAERPEGSISTLTIQRTEQRDSAMYRCASSLGSPLYGYTFGSGTRLTVV.

This clonotype was observed at least ten times. The chain uses TRBV6-5 and TRBJ2-2; D ambiguous. The CDR3 covers 14 residues. V was clipped by 0 bases and J by 4 bases, with 6 bases between them. Per the germline V gene, CDR1 is MNHEY and CDR2 is SVGAGI. CDR3 in DNA: TGTGCCAGCAGTTACTCAGGCCCCACCGGGGAGCTGTTTTTT. The encoded protein is CASSYSGPTGELFF.

The chain uses TRBV7-6 and TRBJ2-1; perhaps TRBD2 as D (5 bases). V was clipped by 6 bases and J by 6 bases, with 18 bases between them. This CDR3 is 15 amino acids long. In germline, CDR1 is SGHVS, CDR2 FNYEAQ. CDR3 DNA sequence: TGTGCCAGCAGGTTGGGTACTAGTGTGGGCAATGAGCAGTTCTTC. Translated, it gives CASRLGTSVGNEQFF.

This clonotype was seen a few times. The chain has TRBV5-1 and TRBJ2-1; 7 bases are a match to TRBD1. V was pared by 3 bases and J by 4 bases, with 4 bases of the junction left unmatched. From germline, CDR1 is SGHRS and CDR2 YFSETQ. The CDR3 runs 14 residues. In DNA, the CDR3 is TGCGCCAGCAGCTATCCGGGACAGTACAATGAGCAGTTCTTC. Its protein product is CASSYPGQYNEQFF.

The table lists this clonotype with a few counts. V gene TRBV6-2 or TRBV6-3 combines with J gene TRBJ2-1, with D perhaps matching TRBD2 (5 bases). The CDR3 loop spans 16 amino acids. V dropped 2 bases and J dropped 4 bases, with 15 bases sitting between them. Germline CDR1 is MNHEY and CDR2 is SVGEGT. The CDR3 sequence: CASSYRGGTQYNEQFF. Here the CDR3 DNA reads TGTGCCAGCAGTTACAGAGGAGGAACTCAATACAATGAGCAGTTCTTC.

The genes are TRBV12-3 or TRBV12-4 and TRBJ2-3; the D gene is possibly TRBD1 (5 bases). This CDR3 region has 13 residues. Trimming took 11 bases from V and 4 from J, leaving 16 bases between them. CDR3 region: CASGAALADTQYF. DNA for the CDR3: TGTGCCTCTGGGGCTGCCCTCGCAGATACGCAGTATTTT.

Many counts were recorded for this clonotype. V is TRBV7-8 and J is TRBJ2-5; 11 bases map to TRBD2. The germline CDR1 and CDR2 sequences are SGHVS and FQNEAQ. The CDR3 is 15 amino acids. J lost 3 bases, V lost 5 bases, and 5 bases had no gene match. The CDR3 DNA is TGTGCCAGCAGCGACCTGGGACTAGCGGAAGAGACCCAGTACTTC. It yields the protein CASSDLGLAEETQYF.

This clonotype turned up a few times. J is TRBJ2-2 and V is TRBV12-3 or TRBV12-4; 8 bases are a match to TRBD1. The V gene end was trimmed by 5 bases and the J gene end by 0 bases; junction bases not matched to a gene: 5. The CDR3 spans 16 residues. The chain's CDR3 is CASSLWGQANTGELFF. In nucleotides, the CDR3 is TGTGCCAGCAGTCTATGGGGACAGGCGAACACCGGGGAGCTGTTTTTT.

Only a few counts were recorded for this clonotype. The rearrangement uses TRBV12-3 or TRBV12-4 and TRBJ1-2, with D tentatively TRBD1 (6 bases). The CDR3 runs to 14 residues. Trimming pared 5 bases from V and 2 bases from J, leaving 12 bases between. CDR3 bases: TGTGCCAGCAGTCCACGACAGGTGAACTATGGCTACACCTTC. This sequence encodes CASSPRQVNYGYTF.

The chain couples TRBV4-1 to TRBJ1-1, with D possibly being TRBD1 (5 bases). CDR3 length: 14 amino acids. Germline V gene data show CDR1 as MGHRA and CDR2 as YSYEKL. Deletions cut 3 bases from V and 1 base from J, with 9 bases between. CDR3 loop: CASSHRQPNTEAFF. CDR3 nucleotides: TGCGCCAGCAGCCACCGACAGCCGAACACTGAAGCTTTCTTT.

This clonotype turned up a few times. V and J are TRBV6-2 or TRBV6-3 and TRBJ2-5; a weak D match, TRBD1 (5 bases). CDR1 and CDR2 from the germline V gene are MNHEY and SVGEGT. V gave up 6 bases and J gave up 0 bases, with 11 bases separating them. The CDR3 has 14 amino acids. CDR3 sequence reads: CASSLPGNQETQYF. DNA of the CDR3: TGTGCCAGCAGCCTACCAGGGAACCAAGAGACCCAGTACTTC.